Following are 8 T cell receptor beta chains from one sample sequenced in a study of shared clonotypes between healthy human individuals. Assay used: immunoSEQ multiplex PCR; TCRdb lists only in-frame clones, some missing. The sample lists more than 2 million clones, around 95% occurring once. Sequencing was performed on naive CD4+ T cells sorted from blood. Subset of the sample: CD45RA+ positively selected. These receptors were collected from a man younger than 30 in good health.

V usage is TRBV4-3 and J usage is TRBJ2-2; 13 nucleotides agree with TRBD2. V was clipped by 3 bases and J by 2 bases; unmatched bases: 3. CDR3 length: 17 residues. Looked up from germline, CDR1 is LGHNA and CDR2 is YSLEER. The CDR3 loop reads CASSHGTSGANTGELFF. For the CDR3, the DNA is TGCGCCAGCAGCCATGGGACTAGCGGGGCTAACACCGGGGAGCTGTTTTTT.

The chain uses TRBV19 and TRBJ1-1, with TRBD1 matching over 7 bases. The V gene end was trimmed by 1 base and the J gene end by 5 bases; junction bases not matched to a gene: 4. Per germline, CDR1 LNHDA and CDR2 SQIVND (reference sequence). The CDR3 extends over 14 amino acids. CDR3 sequence: CASSIAQGWTEAFF. In DNA form, the CDR3 reads TGTGCCAGTAGTATAGCACAGGGGTGGACTGAAGCTTTCTTT.

Points on this clone: Other nucleotide sequences from this sample produce the same CDR3. The V call is TRBV5-1, the J call TRBJ2-5; 12 nucleotides line up with TRBD2. Unmatched junction bases numbered 3, after V lost 4 bases and J lost 2 bases. The CDR3 length is 15 residues. Germline V gene data show CDR1 as SGHRS and CDR2 as YFSETQ. The CDR3 DNA sequence: TGCGCCAGCAGCCTTGGACTAGCGGGGCAAGAGACCCAGTACTTC. It codes for CASSLGLAGQETQYF.

DNA of the CDR3: TGTGCCAGCAGCCTTTCTAAGGGGTCAAACTATGGCTACACCTTC. Translated: CASSLSKGSNYGYTF. This chain uses TRBV7-9 with TRBJ1-2; D is possibly TRBD1 (5 bases). Germline assignment: CDR1 SEHNR and CDR2 FQNEAQ (reference sequence). V was clipped by 5 bases and J by 2 bases, with 15 bases between them. This CDR3 comprises 15 residues.

The rearrangement links TRBV10-2 to TRBJ2-2; either TRBD1 or TRBD2 may supply D (5 bases each). Germline assignment: CDR1 WSHSY and CDR2 SAAADI. This CDR3 region has 15 residues. V shed 5 bases and J shed 4 bases, with 14 bases lying between them. CDR3 in amino acids: CASSQQAGGTGELFF. The CDR3 bases are TGCGCCAGCAGTCAACAGGCGGGTGGCACCGGGGAGCTGTTTTTT.

This chain connects TRBV30 to TRBJ1-6; 7 bases line up with TRBD1. Germline CDR1 reads GTSNPN; CDR2 reads SVGIG (reference sequence). CDR3 length equals 14 residues. V gave up 4 bases and J gave up 5 bases; unmatched junction bases: 5. The chain's CDR3 is CAWKGDSDNSPLHF. The CDR3 nucleotides are TGTGCCTGGAAAGGGGACAGCGATAATTCACCCCTCCACTTT.

The chain carries TRBV15 and TRBJ1-6; no firm D call. V dropped 1 base and J dropped 12 bases, with 7 bases sitting between them. The CDR3 length is 12 residues. Germline V gene lookup returns CDR1 LNHNV and CDR2 YYDKDF (reference sequence). CDR3 coding DNA: TGTGCCACCAGCAGAGCTTCAGGACCCCTCCACTTT. Encoded protein: CATSRASGPLHF.

This clone was counted a single time. V gene TRBV2 combines with J gene TRBJ2-1; TRBD2 matches at 7 bases. Germline V gene data show CDR1 as SNHLY and CDR2 as FYNNEI. There are 15 residues in the CDR3. J was trimmed by 4 bases and V by 4 bases; bases with no gene match: 7. The CDR3 coding sequence is TGTGCCAGCAGTGTGGGCCTAGCGGTTTACAATGAGCAGTTCTTC. Translating gives CASSVGLAVYNEQFF.